This T cell receptor (beta chain) is from a study of PD-1 blockade in classical Hodgkin lymphoma. The table came from immunoSEQ multiplex PCR; TCRdb's copy has only in-frame clones and leaves some out. The repertoire holds 17,000 or so clones, about nine tenths seen once, with 6.9% in the top ten. The table lists this clone with a count of one. Its antigen is still unknown. As to time point: newly diagnosed, previously untreated cHL patient sample. Acting as the comparison were PBMCs from newly diagnosed, untreated classical Hodgkin lymphoma. V was cut by 5 bases and J by 0 bases, with 8 bases left in between. CDR1 and CDR2 (germline): MNHEY, SMNVEV (reference sequence). The CDR3 is 14 amino acids. General observations from the study: Newly diagnosed patients were reported to start with lower TCR diversity than healthy donors. The origin of the repertoire differences remains undefined, with disease activity or prior therapy as possible causes.

The sequenced sample consisted of peripheral blood mononuclear cells (PBMCs). The TCR originated in a human donor with classical Hodgkin lymphoma. The gene calls are TRBV27 and TRBJ2-1; D remains unclear. The CDR3 DNA sequence: TGTGCCAGCAGTCGCCAGAGCTCCTACAATGAGCAGTTCTTC. This translates into CASSRQSSYNEQFF.